Presented here are 20 T cell receptor beta chains from one specimen sequenced in a study of CD8 T cells in Susac syndrome. RNA amounts of about 0.5 to 1 ug underwent reverse transcription with random hexamers. Via MiXCR, TCRdb re-called the immunoSEQ multiplex PCR reads, giving one row per CDR3 protein. The data show 71,000 or so distinct CDR3 sequences, with around 96% seen just once and approximately 0.11% held by the top ten. Sequenced sample: CD4+ T cells from PBMCs. The receptors were sampled from a human donor with multiple sclerosis.

V and J are TRBV6-6 and TRBJ2-1; a possible D gene is TRBD2 (6 bases). Trimming removed 0 bases at V and 4 bases at J, with 10 bases between. Per the germline V gene, CDR1 is MNHNY and CDR2 is SVGAGI (reference sequence). This CDR3 is built from 15 residues. This chain's CDR3 is CASSYSRDSYNEQFF. In nucleotides, the CDR3 is TGTGCCAGCAGTTACTCCAGGGACTCATACAATGAGCAGTTCTTC.

The rearrangement joins TRBV7-2 to TRBJ2-1; TRBD2 aligns across 12 bases. V lost 5 bases and J lost 4; bases outside the gene matches: 6. The CDR3 has 16 residues. Germline V CDR1 and CDR2: SGHTA, FQGNSA. This CDR3 reads CASSLIGTSGYNEQFF. CDR3 nucleotide sequence: TGTGCCAGCAGCCTCATAGGGACTAGCGGGTACAATGAGCAGTTCTTC.

The chain carries TRBV3-1 and TRBJ2-1; tentative D call: TRBD2 (5 bases). Between the trimmed V and J ends, which lost 4 bases and 6 bases, there was a span of 16 bases. The CDR3 is made up of 15 amino acids. Germline V gene lookup returns CDR1 LGHDT and CDR2 YNNKEL (reference sequence). The CDR3, as DNA: TGTGCCAGCAGCCTCCGTGGTAGCGCTGGCAATGAGCAGTTCTTC. It translates to CASSLRGSAGNEQFF.

The chain employs TRBV11-3 and TRBJ2-1; 8 bases match TRBD2. CDR1 SGHNT and CDR2 YENEEA come from the germline V gene. The CDR3 covers 15 residues. The J segment lost 9 bases and the V segment lost 2 bases, leaving 9 bases of the junction unmatched. For the CDR3, the DNA is TGTGCCAGCAGCTTAACCCGGGGGGGCGGCGCTGAGCAGTTCTTC. It codes for CASSLTRGGGAEQFF.

The gene calls are TRBV2 and TRBJ1-4; no firm D call. CDR1 and CDR2 from the germline V gene are SNHLY and FYNNEI. The V gene lost 6 bases and the J gene lost 8 bases, with 22 bases spanning the gap. The CDR3 spans 16 residues. The CDR3 coding sequence is TGTGCCAGCAGCTCCGCCCGTGGGCTAATCGGCGAAAAACTGTTTTTT. This sequence encodes CASSSARGLIGEKLFF.

The rearrangement links TRBV6-6 to TRBJ1-1; TRBD1 agrees at 8 bases. CDR3 size: 15 residues. Germline assignment: CDR1 MNHNY and CDR2 SVGAGI (reference sequence). J was trimmed by 6 bases and V by 0 bases; bases with no gene match: 6. CDR3 region: CASSYSGGQGSEAFF. CDR3 coding DNA: TGTGCCAGCAGTTACTCAGGTGGACAGGGCTCTGAAGCTTTCTTT.

The V gene is TRBV29-1, the J gene TRBJ2-3; D gene ambiguous. Trimming cost V 3 bases and J 11 bases, with 15 bases left between them. This CDR3 spans 12 amino acids. Germline V CDR1 and CDR2: SQVTM, ANQGSEA. CDR3 region: CSVDPAPGEQYF. The DNA of the CDR3 is TGCAGCGTTGATCCGGCTCCTGGGGAGCAGTATTTT.

The chain combines TRBV10-3 with TRBJ2-5; 10 bases are shared with TRBD1. The germline V gene has CDR1 ENHRY and CDR2 SYGVKD. The ends lost 5 bases at V and 5 bases at J; junction bases unmatched: 8. This CDR3 has 15 residues. Written as DNA, the CDR3 is TGTGCCATCAGTCCCGGACAGGGGGGAGAGGAGACCCAGTACTTC. Protein product: CAISPGQGGEETQYF.

CDR3 region: CASSPGGGGRNQPQHF. CDR3 DNA: TGTGCCAGCTCCCCAGGGGGGGGCGGAAGGAATCAGCCCCAGCATTTT. The genes are TRBV18 and TRBJ1-5, with 7 nucleotides matching TRBD1. J lost 4 bases, V lost 6 bases, and 12 bases had no gene match. The CDR3 runs 16 residues. CDR1 and CDR2 (germline): KGHSH, LQKENI.

The gene calls are TRBV20-1 and TRBJ1-5; D remains ambiguous. The CDR3 extends over 14 amino acids. Trimming took 1 base from V and 5 from J, leaving 12 bases between them. The V gene's germline CDR1 is DFQATT and CDR2 SNEGSKA (reference sequence). The CDR3, as DNA: TGCAGTGCTAGAGTTGGAGGAACCGATCAGCCCCAGCATTTT. It is translated as CSARVGGTDQPQHF.

The V call is TRBV6-1, the J call TRBJ1-2, with D unresolved. Germline assignment: CDR1 MNHNS and CDR2 SASEGT. The CDR3 has 17 amino acids. Trimming cost V 6 bases and J 0 bases, with 20 bases left between them. Here the CDR3 DNA reads TGTGCCAGCAGCCCGGCGGTGGCGCCCCACTCTAACTATGGCTACACCTTC. This translates into CASSPAVAPHSNYGYTF.

CDR3 region: CASSGQGLGNQPQHF. CDR3 DNA sequence: TGTGCCAGTAGTGGGCAGGGGTTGGGAAATCAGCCCCAGCATTTT. This chain links TRBV19 with TRBJ1-5; possible D gene TRBD1, 6 bases. Germline CDR1 and CDR2: LNHDA and SQIVND (reference sequence). This CDR3 comprises 15 residues. V lost 5 bases to trimming and J lost 4 bases, with 15 bases between them.

Concerning this clonotype: A junction end diverges from the germline sequence, so it may reflect a read error. The chain is built from TRBV4-1 and TRBJ2-5; 9 nucleotides agree with TRBD2. The germline V gene encodes CDR1 MGHRA and CDR2 YSYEKL. The CDR3 is made up of 16 amino acids. The CDR3 DNA reads as TGCGCCAGCAACCAACGACTAGCGGACCTACAAGAGACCCAGTACTTC. Protein product: CASNQRLADLQETQYF.

The rearrangement joins TRBV30 to TRBJ1-6, with 10 bases fitting TRBD1. V lost 5 bases, J lost 9 bases, and 7 bases stayed unmatched. Germline CDR1 reads GTSNPN; CDR2 reads SVGIG (reference sequence). The CDR3 is 14 amino acids. The CDR3 nucleotides read TGTGCCTGGCGGGACAGGGGACCGGGTTCACCCCTCCACTTT. Translation gives CAWRDRGPGSPLHF. Variable domain in full (rest from reference TRBV30 and TRBJ1-6): SQTIHQWPATLVQPVGSPLSLECTVEGTSNPNLYWYRQAAGRGLQLLFYSVGIGQISSEVPQNLSASRPQDRQFILSSKKLLLSDSGFYLCAWRDRGPGSPLHFGNGTRLTVT.

The chain employs TRBV20-1 and TRBJ2-1; D remains unclear. The ends were cut back, 2 bases at V and 6 bases at J, with 11 bases in the middle. Germline V gene lookup returns CDR1 DFQATT and CDR2 SNEGSKA (reference sequence). There are 13 residues in the CDR3. CDR3: CSARFAITNEQFF. The CDR3, as DNA: TGCAGTGCTAGATTCGCGATTACCAATGAGCAGTTCTTC.

The chain's CDR3 is CSALTSGGTDEQFF. The DNA of the CDR3 is TGCAGTGCCCTGACTAGCGGGGGAACCGATGAGCAGTTCTTC. The chain links TRBV20-1 to TRBJ2-1; 12 bases fit TRBD2. V shed 6 bases, J shed 8 bases, and the junction held 8 bases outside the gene matches. The CDR3 extends over 14 amino acids. Germline V gives CDR1 DFQATT, CDR2 SNEGSKA (reference sequence).

The chain links TRBV3-1 to TRBJ1-5, with unresolved D. V dropped 1 base and J dropped 6 bases, with 19 bases sitting between them. The CDR3 loop spans 17 amino acids. Germline V gene lookup returns CDR1 LGHDT and CDR2 YNNKEL (reference sequence). CDR3 sequence (DNA): TGTGCCAGCAGCCAAGGCCACAGCCAAACGGGTGCTCAGCCCCAGCATTTT. Protein: CASSQGHSQTGAQPQHF. Based on the CDR3 plus reference TRBV3-1 and TRBJ1-5, the full variable domain is DTAVSQTPKYLVTQMGNDKSIKCEQNLGHDTMYWYKQDSKKFLKIMFSYNNKELIINETVPNRFSPKSPDKAHLNLHINSLELGDSAVYFCASSQGHSQTGAQPQHFGDGTRLSIL.

The chain links TRBV20-1 to TRBJ1-5; 9 bases line up with TRBD1. J gave up 3 bases and V 5 bases, and 11 bases lay outside the gene matches. The germline gives CDR1 DFQATT, CDR2 SNEGSKA (reference sequence). The CDR3 extends over 16 amino acids. The CDR3 sequence is CSARVPGQGFNQPQHF. CDR3 nucleotide sequence: TGCAGTGCTCGCGTCCCGGGACAGGGCTTCAATCAGCCCCAGCATTTT.

V gene TRBV19 combines with J gene TRBJ1-5; TRBD1 is a possible D gene (5 bases). V was trimmed by 5 bases and J by 2 bases, leaving 7 bases between them. The CDR3 length is 13 residues. Germline values: CDR1 LNHDA, CDR2 SQIVND (reference sequence). The chain's CDR3 is CASSSQGNQPQHF. CDR3 coding DNA: TGTGCCAGTAGTTCACAGGGCAATCAGCCCCAGCATTTT.

The rearrangement uses TRBV20-1 and TRBJ2-3; tentatively, D is TRBD1 or TRBD2 (6 bases each). CDR3 length: 15 amino acids. V dropped 1 base and J dropped 5 bases, with 16 bases sitting between them. Germline lookup yields CDR1 DFQATT and CDR2 SNEGSKA (reference sequence). CDR3 protein: CSARGWGHSGDTQYF. The CDR3 region has the DNA TGCAGTGCTAGAGGTTGGGGACATAGCGGAGATACGCAGTATTTT.